This T cell receptor (beta chain) is drawn from a study of early T cells in non-severe SARS-CoV-2 infection (dated by TCRdb to about 2021). With regard to the full study: TCR sequencing used bulk RNA from unsorted whole blood, so alpha and beta chains could not be paired. Overall study outcomes, separate from this receptor: Matching against VDJdb was skewed toward anti-spike CD8 responses, likely underestimated virus-specific expansions, and missed private and CD4 specificities.

The CDR3 holds 15 amino acids from the cysteine to the phenylalanine. The sequence is cut down to CDR3 DNA, 45 bases in frame from base 1. Clipping removes 5 bases from V and 7 bases from J, with 9 as the unmatched junction base count. CDR1 and CDR2, looked up from the germline V gene (reference sequence), are DFQATT and SNEGSKA. The method was 5' RACE. The instrument given in TCRdb is NextSeq 500. In the TCR library protocol, unique molecular identifiers were attached to individual cDNA molecules to correct for PCR bias and sequencing error. Sequencing covered both TCR alpha and beta chains, and within each sample the abundances of alpha and beta sequences were tightly co-correlated. On the authors' methods: Decombinator V4 was used to annotate the V gene, J gene and CDR3 of the TCR sequences. TCRs were defined as expanded if a significant change between any two time points was detected under a Poisson model with p below 0.0001. Abundances of TCRs were expressed as counts per million after normalisation to the total number of TCRs sequenced in each sample. TRAV1-2 paired with TRAJ12, TRAJ20 or TRAJ33 defined MAIT TCRs, while TRAV10 paired with TRAJ18 defined iNKT TCRs. VDJdb, accessed on 1 November 2021, was searched for TCRs annotated for CMV, EBV and SARS-CoV-2, and TCRs annotated for more than one antigen were excluded. Using fastp at Q25 and MiXCR, TCRdb reprocessed the public reads and kept productive beta chains. When rows share a CDR3 protein, they turn into one entry using the most common DNA and genes. TCRdb's processing, not the study's, gives the V and J calls here. This sample lists fewer than 80,000 distinct CDR3 sequences; 9.5% were detected once. Of the sample, less than 6.5% falls within the top ten clones.

This clonotype was detected ten times or more. It lacks a known antigen. Base qualities are missing; no much larger clone stands one base away. Set within a cohort of healthcare workers in London, UK, this nested case-control study involved weekly PCR testing of nasopharyngeal swabs along with blood sampling. Healthcare workers were enrolled in the week of the UK lockdown, from 23 to 31 March 2020, and were followed every week for up to about 16 weeks. The TCR comes from an adult who was a healthcare worker with PCR-confirmed SARS-CoV-2 infection or an uninfected control (not recorded which). The sequence is built from TRBV20-1 and TRBJ2-1, with TRBD2 identical over 12 junction bases. Sequenced input: whole blood. Here is the DNA: TGCAGTGCTCCCCGACTAGCGGGAGTTGATAATGAGCAGTTCTTC. This encodes CSAPRLAGVDNEQFF.